The rows below give T cell receptor beta chains drawn from one sample of a study of shared clonotypes between healthy human individuals. TCRdb keeps only in-frame clones here, not all; method: immunoSEQ multiplex PCR. This table has 400,000 to 600,000 clones, 75% to 80% appearing once. Material: PBMCs. These receptors all come from a woman between 40 and 50 years old in good health. Some clones in this sample may be carry-over from other donors' samples. Both conserved end residues are part of each CDR3. The D gene is left open where the match is weak. Size is stated for part of the rows, as once, few or many counts, or as a class when the clone is expanded.

-	TRBV4-1	TRBJ2-7	-	CASSQAQGSLYEQYF	TGCGCCAGCAGCCAGGCTCAGGGTAGTCTCTACGAGCAGTACTTC
-	TRBV29-1	TRBJ2-7	-	CSVSGRRDYEQYF	TGCAGCGTTTCGGGTAGGAGAGACTACGAGCAGTACTTC
once	TRBV7-2	TRBJ2-5	-	CASSDTGIAQETQYF	TGTGCCAGCAGCGACACAGGGATTGCCCAAGAGACCCAGTACTTC
few	TRBV5-5	TRBJ2-7	-	CASTHTTATYEQYF	TGTGCCAGCACCCATACCACGGCCACCTACGAGCAGTACTTC
-	TRBV27	TRBJ2-3	-	CASSSFLGTQYF	TGTGCCAGCAGTTCGTTTTTAGGTACGCAGTATTTT
-	TRBV6-1	TRBJ2-3	-	CASREGRYNLNTQYF	TGTGCCAGCAGGGAGGGACGGTATAATCTAAATACGCAGTATTTT
-	TRBV5-1	TRBJ1-2	-	CASSLARGTFDYGYTF	TGCGCCAGCAGCTTGGCCCGGGGCACTTTCGACTATGGCTACACCTTC
few	TRBV6-1	TRBJ1-5	-	CASSEQPGNQPQHF	TGTGCCAGCAGTGAACAACCTGGCAATCAGCCCCAGCATTTT
many	TRBV2	TRBJ2-4	-	CASSVEANGENIQYF	TGTGCCAGCAGTGTTGAGGCGAACGGGGAAAACATTCAGTACTTC
few	TRBV15	TRBJ2-1	-	CATSKASAYNEQFF	TGTGCCACCAGTAAAGCTAGCGCTTACAATGAGCAGTTCTTC
-	TRBV9	TRBJ2-3	TRBD2	CASNGLAGDRTDTQYF	TGTGCCAGCAACGGACTAGCGGGAGATCGCACAGATACGCAGTATTTT
-	TRBV11-3	TRBJ2-3	TRBD2	CASSLGAGGSTDTQYF	TGTGCCAGCAGCTTAGGGGCGGGAGGTTCCACAGATACGCAGTATTTT
-	TRBV2	TRBJ2-7	-	CASSEDLYEQYF	TGTGCCAGCAGTGAGGATCTCTACGAGCAGTACTTC
few	TRBV28	TRBJ2-1	-	CASTSSGGNNEQFF	TGTGCCAGCACCTCCTCTGGGGGTAACAATGAGCAGTTCTTC
-	TRBV11-2	TRBJ2-7	-	CASSLDWYQYF	TGTGCCAGCAGCTTAGATTGGTACCAGTACTTC
-	TRBV19	TRBJ1-1	TRBD1	CASSTRTGSLRNTEAFF	TGTGCCAGTAGCACCCGGACAGGGTCTCTTCGGAACACTGAAGCTTTCTTT
-	TRBV6-1	TRBJ2-1	-	CASRTREGGNEQFF	TGTGCCAGCCGGACGAGAGAGGGAGGCAATGAGCAGTTCTTC
-	TRBV5-1	TRBJ1-1	-	CASKNQQGNTEAFF	TGCGCCAGCAAAAACCAACAGGGGAACACTGAAGCTTTCTTT
once	TRBV27	TRBJ1-2	-	CASSLGSGTYGYTF	TGTGCCAGCAGTTTAGGGAGTGGGACCTATGGCTACACCTTC
-	TRBV9	TRBJ1-3	-	CASSPRGASSGNTIYF	TGTGCCAGCAGCCCACGGGGGGCTTCCTCTGGAAACACCATATATTTT
-	TRBV6-1	TRBJ1-5	-	CASSSRQHNQPQHF	TGTGCCAGCAGTTCTAGACAACACAATCAGCCCCAGCATTTT
many	TRBV7-3	TRBJ2-1	TRBD2	CASSFEVAGVLDEQFF	TGTGCCAGCAGCTTCGAGGTAGCGGGAGTTCTGGATGAGCAGTTCTTC
-	TRBV27	TRBJ1-5	-	CASAPWGNQPQHF	TGTGCCAGCGCCCCCTGGGGCAATCAGCCCCAGCATTTT
-	TRBV5-1	TRBJ2-1	-	CASSLEGFNEQFF	TGCGCCAGCAGCTTGGAAGGGTTCAATGAGCAGTTCTTC
-	TRBV29-1	TRBJ1-4	-	CSASDPTTNEKLFF	TGCAGCGCCTCGGATCCAACAACTAATGAAAAACTGTTTTTT
-	TRBV6-5	TRBJ1-4	-	CASSLDRINEKLFF	TGTGCCAGCAGCCTTGACAGAATTAATGAAAAACTGTTTTTT
-	TRBV5-1	TRBJ1-2	-	CASSLDSLNGYTF	TGCGCCAGCAGCTTGGACAGTCTGAATGGCTACACCTTC
-	TRBV11-3	TRBJ2-1	TRBD2	CASSKREGSYNEQFF	TGTGCCAGCTCAAAGCGGGAGGGGTCCTACAATGAGCAGTTCTTC